Following are 2 T cell receptor beta chains from one sample sequenced in a study of T cell responses to AZD1222 COVID-19 vaccine (dated by TCRdb to the early 2020s). Read against the paper, the sample's time point label means: baseline before first vaccination. Library prep was done by the immunoSEQ multiplex PCR assay. In its TCRdb copy, this immuneACCESS table keeps in-frame sequences only and misses some clones. Where compared with another copy, unresolved V genes explain less than half of these, and the others have no known cause. In all, the sample holds over 150,000 clones, and about nine tenths of those were seen once. The ten largest make up about 1.4% of the sample. The sequenced sample was peripheral blood, obtained on day 0 of AZD1222 vaccination. These receptors came from an adult in good health.

The V call is TRBV24-1, the J call TRBJ1-2; 8 positions agree with TRBD1. Germline V CDR1 and CDR2: KGHDR, SFDVKD. The CDR3 has 13 amino acids. After removal of 4 bases from V and 8 bases from J, the junction contained 5 bases not matched to a gene. The CDR3 DNA reads TGTGCCACCAGTGAAGTGACAGGGGTCGGCTACACCTTC. Translation gives CATSEVTGVGYTF.

This chain links TRBV28 with TRBJ2-7, with D unclear. The CDR3 loop spans 12 amino acids. Trimming cost V 8 bases and J 4 bases, with 12 bases left between them. The V gene's germline CDR1 is MDHEN and CDR2 SYDVKM. The CDR3: CASGAIPYEQYF. CDR3 bases: TGTGCCAGCGGAGCAATACCATACGAGCAGTACTTC. Complete variable domain (other parts from reference TRBV28 and TRBJ2-7): DVKVTQSSRYLVKRTGEKVFLECVQDMDHENMFWYRQDPGLGLRLIYFSYDVKMKEKGDIPEGYSVSREKKERFSLILESASTNQTSMYLCASGAIPYEQYFGPGTRLTVT.